The clone carrying this T cell receptor beta chain has a handful of counts. Its antigen is still unknown. The germline V gene encodes CDR1 GTSNPN and CDR2 SVGIG (reference sequence). J gave up 7 bases and V 8 bases, and 9 bases lay outside the gene matches. The CDR3 is 13 residues long. This entry is derived from a study of early T cells in non-severe SARS-CoV-2 infection. Study in general: The input, bulk RNA from unsorted whole blood, was sequenced, and chains were unpaired.

Individual cDNA molecules were tagged with unique molecular identifiers. TCRdb fed the 5' RACE reads into MiXCR, producing one record per CDR3 protein. The data hold roughly 49,000 distinct CDR3 sequences, with 3.5% to 5% observed a single time. Broader study findings: In VDJdb matching, anti-spike CD8 responses were favored while private and CD4 specificities went missing.

What was sequenced was whole blood. This clonotype was obtained from an adult who was a healthcare worker with PCR-confirmed SARS-CoV-2 infection or an uninfected control (not recorded which). The gene calls are TRBV30 and TRBJ1-4; 8 bases agree with TRBD1. The CDR3 DNA sequence: TGTGCCGAGAGACGGACAGGGAGTGAAAAACTGTTTTTT. Its translation: CAERRTGSEKLFF.